This T cell receptor (beta chain) was sequenced for a study of shared clonotypes between healthy human individuals. The CDR3 length is 15 residues. Germline V gives CDR1 SGDLS, CDR2 YYNGEE. V was clipped by 5 bases and J by 2 bases; unmatched bases: 7. Study-level results: Researchers sampled blood only, noting tissue repertoires likely differ.

Remarks on this clone: Antigen unknown.

CD45RO-negative, CCR7-positively selected cells formed the naive CD8 fraction, excluding terminally differentiated effector memory CD45RA+ cells. Generated by immunoSEQ multiplex PCR, the TCRdb table keeps only in-frame clones and is missing some. This table holds about 1.9 million clones, roughly 93% found once. Material for sequencing was naive CD8+ T cells from PBMCs. The chain joins TRBV9 to TRBJ2-1; 7 nucleotides match TRBD2. The clonotype comes from a man aged 18 to 29 in good health. Some clones in this sample may be carry-over from other donors' samples. The CDR3 sequence: CASSDRGGAYNEQFF. The CDR3 DNA follows: TGTGCCAGCAGTGACCGCGGGGGAGCCTACAATGAGCAGTTCTTC.